This T cell receptor beta chain was identified during a study of shared clonotypes between healthy human individuals. Sequencing used immunoSEQ multiplex PCR; TCRdb keeps in-frame clones, though not all of them. The table shows approximately 1.5 million clones, with around 98.5% occurring only once. Note on this clone: Its antigen is currently unknown.

The CDR3 extends over 14 amino acids. Germline V gene sequence: CDR1 SGDLS, CDR2 YYNGEE. V shed 1 base and J shed 7 bases, with 11 bases lying between them. Study-wide results and limits: Investigators collected only blood, and repertoires in tissues likely differ.

The sequence derives from a man aged 25-45 years in good health. Sequencing was performed on naive CD4+ T cells sorted from blood. The subset denotes: CD45RA+ positively selected. The rearrangement links TRBV9 to TRBJ2-2; tentative D call: TRBD1 (5 bases). DNA of the CDR3: TGTGCCAGCAGCGTATCCCCAGGGATCGGGGAGCTGTTTTTT. Its protein is CASSVSPGIGELFF.